The 24 T cell receptor beta chains in this list originate from one sample, sequenced in a study of blood T cell repertoires in COVID-19. Sequencing used immunoSEQ multiplex PCR; TCRdb keeps in-frame clones, though not all of them. The sample includes around 180,000 clones, approximately 79% of them seen just once. Sequencing was performed on peripheral blood. Every receptor here comes from a woman of 80 years or more with acute or convalescent COVID-19.

Only a few counts were recorded for this clone. This chain joins TRBV3-1 (or the pseudogene TRBV3-2) and TRBJ2-1; 7 positions match TRBD2. Germline V gene lookup returns CDR1 LGHDT and CDR2 YNNKEL (reference sequence). V lost 4 bases, J lost 3 bases, and 9 bases stayed unmatched. There are 16 residues in the CDR3. The CDR3 coding sequence is TGTGCCAGCAGCCCGTCGTTGGGCGGGGGCTACAATGAGCAGTTCTTC. Its translation: CASSPSLGGGYNEQFF.

This sequence joins TRBV7-2 and TRBJ2-7; 10 bases line up with TRBD2. The CDR3 consists of 14 residues. CDR1 and CDR2 from the germline V gene are SGHTA and FQGNSA. V dropped 6 bases and J dropped 3; count of bases not matched to a gene: 5. In nucleotides, the CDR3 is TGTGCCAGCAGTCAGACTAGCGGGCTCTACGAGCAGTACTTC. Protein: CASSQTSGLYEQYF.

V and J are TRBV3-1 (or the pseudogene TRBV3-2) and TRBJ2-7, with D unresolved. The CDR3 is 12 amino acids. Germline V lookup: CDR1 LGHDT, CDR2 YNNKEL (reference sequence). V was shortened by 1 base and J by 10 bases, with 11 bases between the two germline ends. CDR3 protein: CASSQGQLGQYF. The CDR3, as DNA: TGTGCCAGCAGCCAAGGCCAGCTAGGACAGTACTTC.

The genes are TRBV6-1 and TRBJ2-1; TRBD2 matches at 9 bases. Germline V gene sequence: CDR1 MNHNS, CDR2 SASEGT. The junction had 3 bases not matched to a gene; V was cut back by 3 bases and J by 3 bases. CDR3 length: 15 amino acids. The CDR3 bases are TGTGCCAGCAGTGAGTGGCGGGAGGGCTACAATGAGCAGTTCTTC. Its translation is CASSEWREGYNEQFF.

The V call is TRBV19, the J call TRBJ1-1; TRBD1 might be the D (5 bases). CDR3 length equals 15 residues. CDR1 is LNHDA, CDR2 SQIVND, per germline (reference sequence). Trimming took 1 base from V and 4 from J, leaving 13 bases between them. The CDR3 DNA is TGTGCCAGTAGTATAGGATACAGCGGGGGCACTGAAGCTTTCTTT. It is translated as CASSIGYSGGTEAFF.

The CDR3 nucleotides read TGTGCCAGCAGTTACGCAGACAGGTCCTACGAGCAGTACTTC. Residues: CASSYADRSYEQYF. V is TRBV6-5 and J is TRBJ2-7, with a weak D call TRBD1 (6 bases). CDR1 is MNHEY and CDR2 is SVGAGI in the germline V gene. CDR3 length: 14 amino acids. V was cut by 2 bases and J by 1 base, with 9 bases left in between.

This clone was seen only a few times. The sample carries other DNA sequences with the same CDR3. The V call is TRBV18, the J call TRBJ1-5, with 10 bases fitting TRBD1. CDR1 is KGHSH, CDR2 LQKENI, per germline. This CDR3 comprises 16 residues. J lost 3 bases, V lost 4 bases, and 6 bases had no gene match. CDR3: CASSRGQGEFNQPQHF. CDR3 nucleotides: TGTGCCAGCTCACGCGGACAGGGGGAGTTCAATCAGCCCCAGCATTTT. The full variable domain, rest sourced from reference TRBV18 and TRBJ1-5, is NAGVMQNPRHLVRRRGQEARLRCSPMKGHSHVYWYRQLPEEGLKFMVYLQKENIIDESGMPKERFSAEFPKEGPSILRIQQVVRGDSAAYFCASSRGQGEFNQPQHFGDGTRLSIL.

The sample holds a few counts of this clone. V gene TRBV29-1 combines with J gene TRBJ2-5; no firm D call. Germline values: CDR1 SQVTM, CDR2 ANQGSEA. Between the trimmed V and J ends, which lost 1 base and 3 bases, there was a span of 9 bases. This CDR3 region has 13 residues. CDR3 DNA: TGCAGCGTTGAAGTAACTGGAGAAGAGACCCAGTACTTC. Amino acids: CSVEVTGEETQYF.

This chain's CDR3 is CASSLAPTGGSYEQYF. The CDR3 nucleotides are TGCGCCAGCAGCTTGGCCCCAACAGGGGGCTCGTACGAGCAGTACTTC. The chain links TRBV5-1 to TRBJ2-7, with 9 bases lining up with TRBD1. This CDR3 is built from 16 residues. J lost 4 bases, V lost 0 bases, and 8 bases had no gene match. Germline loops: CDR1 SGHRS, CDR2 YFSETQ.

This clone appeared a few times. V is TRBV7-9 and J is TRBJ2-3, with a tentative D call TRBD1 (6 bases). The V gene's germline CDR1 is SEHNR and CDR2 FQNEAQ (reference sequence). Trimming shortened V by 8 bases and J by 2 bases, and 26 bases separated the two germline ends. The CDR3 loop spans 18 amino acids. CDR3 sequence (DNA): TGTGCCAGCTGGGTGGGGACATACAGGGAAATTAACACAGATACGCAGTATTTT. It encodes CASWVGTYREINTDTQYF.

With respect to this clone: One end of the junction fails to match germline, which may point to a read error. The chain couples TRBV5-1 to TRBJ2-2; D remains unclear. The CDR3 contains 14 residues. Germline lookup yields CDR1 SGHRS and CDR2 YFSETQ. The CDR3 sequence: CASSLGVETGELFF. The CDR3 DNA reads TGCGCCAGCAGTTTGGGTGTAGAGACCGGGGAGCTGTTTTTT.

This clone was found many times. The chain joins TRBV29-1 to TRBJ2-7; perhaps TRBD1 as D (6 bases). Trimming took 4 bases from V and 7 from J, leaving 17 bases between them. This CDR3 has 13 residues. Germline CDR1 reads SQVTM; CDR2 reads ANQGSEA. DNA of the CDR3: TGCAGCGTTGTTCCGGTGGGGGCCGGGGAGCAGTACTTC. Encoded protein: CSVVPVGAGEQYF.

The count of this clone is one. This rearrangement joins TRBV5-1 to TRBJ1-6; possible D gene TRBD1, 6 bases. Per the germline V gene, CDR1 is SGHRS and CDR2 is YFSETQ. V shed 4 bases and J shed 7 bases, with 15 bases lying between them. The CDR3 loop spans 15 amino acids. The chain's CDR3 is CASSQGTQGNSPLHF. The CDR3 bases are TGCGCCAGCAGCCAGGGAACCCAGGGGAATTCACCCCTCCACTTT.

This chain links TRBV18 with TRBJ2-3, with TRBD2 matching over 10 bases. This CDR3 is 16 amino acids long. Germline trimming cut 0 bases from V and 1 base from J; bases unmatched to any gene: 1. CDR1 and CDR2 from the germline V gene are KGHSH and LQKENI. The CDR3 DNA reads TGTGCCAGCTCACCACCCGGACTAGCGGGCACAGATACGCAGTATTTT. This gives the protein CASSPPGLAGTDTQYF. The entire variable domain, with the rest obtained from reference TRBV18 and TRBJ2-3, is as follows: NAGVMQNPRHLVRRRGQEARLRCSPMKGHSHVYWYRQLPEEGLKFMVYLQKENIIDESGMPKERFSAEFPKEGPSILRIQQVVRGDSAAYFCASSPPGLAGTDTQYFGPGTRLTVL.

This rearrangement joins TRBV3-1 (or the pseudogene TRBV3-2) to TRBJ2-1; D possibly corresponds to TRBD1 (5 bases). V was trimmed by 10 bases and J by 7 bases, leaving 17 bases between them. There are 13 residues in the CDR3. The germline CDR1 and CDR2 sequences are LGHDT and YNNKEL (reference sequence). Here the CDR3 reads CATEESGKNEQFF. The CDR3 coding sequence is TGTGCCACCGAAGAATCAGGGAAAAATGAGCAGTTCTTC.

This sequence joins TRBV10-3 and TRBJ1-5, with TRBD1 matching over 7 bases. This CDR3 has 12 amino acids. V lost 10 bases and J lost 4; bases outside the gene matches: 4. CDR1 is ENHRY and CDR2 is SYGVKD in the germline V gene. CDR3 sequence: CASGTVNQPQHF. In DNA form, the CDR3 reads TGTGCCAGCGGGACAGTGAATCAGCCCCAGCATTTT.

The chain links TRBV11-2 to TRBJ2-7; unclear D gene. Trimming left V 5 bases short and J 7 bases short, with 15 bases between. CDR1 and CDR2 from the germline V gene are SGHAT and FQNNGV. The CDR3 covers 13 residues. CDR3 nucleotides: TGTGCCAGCAGCATAATATCTGCCGGGGAGCAGTACTTC. It translates to CASSIISAGEQYF.

The CDR3, as DNA: TGCGCCAGCAGTCAACCCCCGGCAGGGGGCAACCAAGAGACCCAGTACTTC. It specifies CASSQPPAGGNQETQYF. The chain joins TRBV23-1 to TRBJ2-5; TRBD1 agrees at 8 bases. TRBV23-1 is an open reading frame, and its role is uncertain. This CDR3 comprises 17 residues. Trimming took 2 bases from V and 0 from J; bases not matched to a gene: 8.

The rearrangement uses TRBV10-2 and TRBJ1-2, with D unresolved. The length of the CDR3 is 13 residues. From germline, CDR1 is WSHSY and CDR2 SAAADI. The germline V and J ends were trimmed by 3 bases and 5 bases, with 10 bases remaining between them. Here the CDR3 reads CASSDVGRYGYTF. In DNA form, the CDR3 reads TGCGCCAGCAGTGATGTTGGTCGGTATGGCTACACCTTC.

The chain joins TRBV14 to TRBJ2-3; perhaps TRBD2 as D (5 bases). Per the germline V gene, CDR1 is SGHDN and CDR2 is FVKESK. The CDR3 loop spans 14 amino acids. V was cut by 1 base and J by 6 bases, with 11 bases left in between. CDR3 DNA sequence: TGTGCCAGCAGCCAAGGCATCTGGAGGGATACGCAGTATTTT. It translates to CASSQGIWRDTQYF.

The chain couples TRBV5-1 to TRBJ2-3; D is ambiguous. CDR3 length: 12 amino acids. V lost 4 bases and J lost 0, with 3 bases in between. CDR1 and CDR2 (germline): SGHRS, YFSETQ. In nucleotides, the CDR3 is TGCGCCAGCAGCCAAAGCACAGATACGCAGTATTTT. It translates to CASSQSTDTQYF.

This chain links TRBV4-2 with TRBJ2-3, with 11 bases lining up with TRBD2. This CDR3 spans 16 amino acids. Germline trimming cut 3 bases from V and 2 bases from J; bases unmatched to any gene: 4. From germline, CDR1 is LGHNA and CDR2 YNFKEQ. In DNA form, the CDR3 reads TGTGCCAGCAGCCATCGACTAGCGGGACCCACAGATACGCAGTATTTT. Amino acid sequence: CASSHRLAGPTDTQYF.

CDR3 nucleotide sequence: TGTGCCAGCTCACCACTGCGGGAGGTCACCGGGGAGCTGTTTTTT. This gives the protein CASSPLREVTGELFF. The V gene is TRBV18, the J gene TRBJ2-2; 8 bases line up with TRBD2. CDR3 length equals 15 residues. V was clipped by 1 base and J by 4 bases; unmatched bases: 2. From germline, CDR1 is KGHSH and CDR2 LQKENI.

This chain links TRBV5-4 with TRBJ1-1, with a possible D match to TRBD1 (5 bases). V lost 6 bases, J lost 5 bases, and 11 bases lay in between. Germline loops: CDR1 SGHNT, CDR2 YYREEE (reference sequence). CDR3 length: 12 residues. DNA for the CDR3: TGTGCCAGCAAAGAACAGGAGACTGAAGCTTTCTTT. Translation gives CASKEQETEAFF.